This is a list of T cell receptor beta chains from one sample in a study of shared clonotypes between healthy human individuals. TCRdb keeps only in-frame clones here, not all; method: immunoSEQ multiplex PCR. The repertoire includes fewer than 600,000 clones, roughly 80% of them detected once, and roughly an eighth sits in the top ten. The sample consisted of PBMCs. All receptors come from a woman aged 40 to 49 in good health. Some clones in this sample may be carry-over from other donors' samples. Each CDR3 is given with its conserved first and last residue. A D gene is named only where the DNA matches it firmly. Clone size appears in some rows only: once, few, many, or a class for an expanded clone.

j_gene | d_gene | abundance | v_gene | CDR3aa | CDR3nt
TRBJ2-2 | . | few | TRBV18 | CASSPAAGTGELFF | TGTGCCAGCTCACCAGCGGCGGGCACCGGGGAGCTGTTTTTT
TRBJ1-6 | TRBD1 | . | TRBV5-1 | CASSPTDRGLSPLHF | TGCGCCAGCAGCCCAACGGACAGGGGGCTTTCACCCCTCCACTTT
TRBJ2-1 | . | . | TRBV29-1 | CSVEDYYNEQFF | TGCAGCGTTGAAGACTACTACAATGAGCAGTTCTTC
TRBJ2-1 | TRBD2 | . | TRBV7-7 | CASSPLAGGNNEQFF | TGTGCCAGCAGCCCACTAGCGGGAGGAAACAATGAGCAGTTCTTC
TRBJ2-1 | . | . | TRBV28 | CASSLRGIYNEQFF | TGTGCCAGCAGTTTACGCGGGATCTACAATGAGCAGTTCTTC
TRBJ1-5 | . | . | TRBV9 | CASSVASNQPQHF | TGTGCCAGCAGCGTAGCCAGCAATCAGCCCCAGCATTTT
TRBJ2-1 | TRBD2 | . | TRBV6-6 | CASSQLAGGGNEQFF | TGTGCCAGCAGCCAGCTAGCGGGAGGAGGAAATGAGCAGTTCTTC
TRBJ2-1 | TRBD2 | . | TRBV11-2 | CASSSTSGTSYNEQFF | TGTGCCAGCAGCTCGACTAGCGGGACCTCCTACAATGAGCAGTTCTTC
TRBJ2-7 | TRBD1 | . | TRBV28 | CASSFGQGAGGNEQYF | TGTGCCAGCAGTTTCGGACAGGGGGCCGGCGGCAACGAGCAGTACTTC
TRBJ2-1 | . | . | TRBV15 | CATSRDGYNEQFF | TGTGCCACCAGCAGAGACGGTTACAATGAGCAGTTCTTC
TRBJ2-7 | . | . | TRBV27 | CASSFSGVHEQYF | TGTGCCAGCAGTTTTTCAGGGGTCCACGAGCAGTACTTC
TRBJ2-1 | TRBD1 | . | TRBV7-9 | CASSTWTGAYNEQFF | TGTGCCAGCAGCACGTGGACAGGGGCCTACAATGAGCAGTTCTTC
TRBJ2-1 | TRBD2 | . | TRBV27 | CASSLGLGTSGRGEQFF | TGTGCCAGCAGTCTAGGATTGGGGACTAGCGGGAGGGGCGAGCAGTTCTTC
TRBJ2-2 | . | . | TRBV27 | CASSLPSLAGELFF | TGTGCCAGCAGTTTACCCTCGCTGGCCGGGGAGCTGTTTTTT
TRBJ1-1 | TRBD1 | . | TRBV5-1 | CASSRGQGGTEAFF | TGCGCCAGCAGCCGCGGACAGGGAGGTACTGAAGCTTTCTTT
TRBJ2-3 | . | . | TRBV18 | CASSREFADTQYF | TGTGCCAGCTCTCGGGAGTTCGCAGATACGCAGTATTTT
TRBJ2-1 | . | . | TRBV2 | CASRALDPLDEQFF | TGTGCCAGCAGGGCACTAGACCCCCTCGATGAGCAGTTCTTC
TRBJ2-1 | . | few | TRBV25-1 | CASSESDRFLGYEQFF | TGTGCCAGCAGTGAATCCGACAGGTTTTTGGGCTATGAGCAGTTCTTC
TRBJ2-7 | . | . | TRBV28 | CASSLGGYEQYF | TGTGCCAGCAGTTTGGGGGGTTACGAGCAGTACTTC
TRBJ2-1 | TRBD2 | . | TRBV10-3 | CAISEPPSGGEQFF | TGTGCCATCAGTGAGCCACCCTCGGGAGGCGAGCAGTTCTTC
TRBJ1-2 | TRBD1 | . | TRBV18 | CASSPRQGANYGYTF | TGTGCCAGCTCACCTCGTCAGGGGGCGAACTATGGCTACACCTTC
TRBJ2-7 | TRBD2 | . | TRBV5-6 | CASSQVREPTYEQYF | TGTGCCAGCAGCCAAGTGCGGGAGCCAACCTACGAGCAGTACTTC
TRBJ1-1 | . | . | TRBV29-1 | CSNNRDLNTEAFF | TGCAGCAACAACAGGGACTTGAACACTGAAGCTTTCTTT
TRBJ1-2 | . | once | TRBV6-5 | CASSNPRAPYGYTF | TGTGCCAGCAGTAACCCTCGGGCACCTTATGGCTACACCTTC
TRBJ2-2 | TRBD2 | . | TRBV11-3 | CASSFAGGPGELFF | TGTGCCAGCAGCTTCGCGGGGGGCCCCGGGGAGCTGTTTTTT
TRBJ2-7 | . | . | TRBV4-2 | CASSQSFDTGTSGEQYF | TGTGCCAGCAGCCAATCATTCGATACCGGGACCTCAGGAGAGCAGTACTTC
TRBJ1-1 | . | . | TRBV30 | CAWGRQGSEAFF | TGTGCCTGGGGCCGCCAGGGTTCCGAAGCTTTCTTT
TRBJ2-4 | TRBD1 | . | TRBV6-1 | CASSEQQGAKNIQYF | TGTGCCAGCAGTGAACAACAGGGGGCCAAAAACATTCAGTACTTC
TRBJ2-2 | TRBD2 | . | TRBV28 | CASRYPSSGVNTGELFF | TGTGCCAGCAGATACCCATCTAGCGGGGTAAACACCGGGGAGCTGTTTTTT
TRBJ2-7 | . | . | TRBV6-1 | CASSLEGTRSNEQYF | TGTGCCAGCAGTTTAGAGGGCACGAGGTCTAACGAGCAGTACTTC
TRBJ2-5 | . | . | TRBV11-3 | CASSSRLEETQYF | TGTGCCAGCAGTTCTCGACTAGAGGAGACCCAGTACTTC
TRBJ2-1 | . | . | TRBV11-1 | CASSDPGKGYNEQFF | TGTGCCAGCAGCGACCCAGGGAAAGGATACAATGAGCAGTTCTTC
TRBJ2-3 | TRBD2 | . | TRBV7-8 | CAISSGGDTQYF | TGTGCCATATCTTCGGGGGGAGATACGCAGTATTTT
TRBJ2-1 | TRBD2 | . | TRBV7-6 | CASSPVTSGGTYNEQFF | TGTGCCAGCAGCCCAGTGACTAGCGGTGGAACTTACAATGAGCAGTTCTTC
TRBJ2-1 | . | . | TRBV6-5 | CASSYKGWLFDNEQFF | TGTGCCAGCAGTTATAAGGGATGGCTATTCGACAATGAGCAGTTCTTC
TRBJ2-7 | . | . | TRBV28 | CASSLVGNYEQYF | TGTGCCAGCAGTTTGGTGGGAAACTACGAGCAGTACTTC
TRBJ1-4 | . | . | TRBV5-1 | CASSSGQNEKLFF | TGCGCCAGCAGCTCCGGACAGAATGAAAAACTGTTTTTT
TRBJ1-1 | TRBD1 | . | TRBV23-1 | CASSAQQGGSRNTEAFF | TGCGCCAGCAGCGCACAACAGGGGGGCAGTAGGAACACTGAAGCTTTCTTT
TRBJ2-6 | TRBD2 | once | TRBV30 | CAWSGKTGTSVAGANVLTF | TGTGCCTGGAGTGGAAAGACCGGGACTAGCGTGGCTGGGGCCAACGTCCTGACTTTC
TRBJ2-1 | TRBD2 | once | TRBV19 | CASRWVAGRDEQFF | TGTGCCAGTAGATGGGTAGCGGGAAGGGATGAGCAGTTCTTC
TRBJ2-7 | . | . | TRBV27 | CASSLGLGEQYF | TGTGCCAGCAGTTTAGGTCTTGGGGAGCAGTACTTC
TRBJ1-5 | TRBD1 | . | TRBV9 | CASSVDGDRAQPQHF | TGTGCCAGCAGCGTAGATGGGGACAGGGCACAGCCCCAGCATTTT
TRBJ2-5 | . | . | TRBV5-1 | CASSLAVSSETQYF | TGCGCCAGCAGCTTGGCAGTTAGTTCGGAGACCCAGTACTTC
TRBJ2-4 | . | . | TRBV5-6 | CASSLGGMVAKNIQYF | TGTGCCAGCAGCTTGGGTGGGATGGTAGCCAAAAACATTCAGTACTTC
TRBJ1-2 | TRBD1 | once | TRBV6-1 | CASSGGTASYGYTF | TGTGCCAGCAGTGGAGGGACAGCCTCCTATGGCTACACCTTC
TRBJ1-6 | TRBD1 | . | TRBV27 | CASSLTGANSPLHF | TGTGCCAGCAGCCTGACAGGGGCTAATTCACCCCTCCACTTT
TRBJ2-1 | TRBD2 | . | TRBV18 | CASSPNGREQGEQFF | TGTGCCAGCTCCCCTAACGGGAGGGAGCAAGGTGAGCAGTTCTTC